This T cell receptor beta chain was sequenced during a study of cytomegalovirus exposure and HLA in healthy donors. Assay: immunoSEQ multiplex PCR; the TCRdb copy retains only in-frame clones and omits some. The sample comprises some 110,000 clones, around 85% of which are singletons, and less than 4.5% rests with the top ten. The sequenced material came from PBMCs. The receptor's source is a man aged 18 to 29 in good health and CMV-seropositive.

CDR3 nucleotides: TGTGCCAGCTCACCACCGATGGACAGAGCCTATGGCTACACCTTC. Amino acid sequence: CASSPPMDRAYGYTF. This sequence joins TRBV18 and TRBJ1-2; D is perhaps TRBD1 (6 bases). V was shortened by 0 bases and J by 4 bases, with 12 bases between the two germline ends. Germline V lookup: CDR1 KGHSH, CDR2 LQKENI. The length of the CDR3 is 15 residues.